The next 12 T cell receptor beta chains were all read from a single sample in a study of cytomegalovirus exposure and HLA in healthy donors. Primers for the PCR totalled 60 Vbeta and 13 Jbeta. Method: immunoSEQ multiplex PCR; TCRdb's copy keeps in-frame clones and lacks some. The repertoire consists of about 85,000 clones, with roughly three fifths occurring once and the leading ten covering 3.9%. Sequencing used PBMCs. These receptor sequences come from a man aged 30 to 39 in good health and CMV-seronegative.

The genes are TRBV15 and TRBJ2-2; the match to TRBD1 covers 9 bases. V shed 2 bases and J 5 bases; nucleotides not matched to a gene: 9. The CDR3 runs to 17 residues. Germline CDR1 LNHNV, CDR2 YYDKDF (reference sequence). This chain's CDR3 is CATSRPSGTGTTGELFF. DNA for the CDR3: TGTGCCACCAGCAGACCCTCCGGGACAGGGACTACCGGGGAGCTGTTTTTT.

The chain uses TRBV19 and TRBJ1-1; 10 bases are a match to TRBD1. Germline-derived CDR1 and CDR2 are LNHDA and SQIVND (reference sequence). The CDR3 has 16 amino acids. Germline trimming cut 5 bases from V and 4 bases from J; bases unmatched to any gene: 10. CDR3 amino acids: CASSPRPGQGPTEAFF. Written as DNA, the CDR3 is TGTGCCAGTAGTCCTCGGCCGGGACAGGGGCCCACTGAAGCTTTCTTT.

This rearrangement joins TRBV7-3 to TRBJ1-1, with 9 bases lining up with TRBD1. CDR3 length equals 13 residues. The V segment lost 6 bases and the J segment 5 bases; nucleotides outside the gene matches: 4. The germline CDR1 and CDR2 sequences are SGHTA and FQGTGA. CDR3 coding DNA: TGTGCCAGCAGAGGGACAGGGCTTACTGAAGCTTTCTTT. Translated, it gives CASRGTGLTEAFF.

The chain is built from TRBV6-6 and TRBJ2-7; unclear D gene. Germline loops: CDR1 MNHNY, CDR2 SVGAGI (reference sequence). The V gene lost 2 bases and the J gene lost 1 base, with 9 bases spanning the gap. This CDR3 comprises 14 residues. CDR3 coding DNA: TGTGCCAGCAGTTACGGCAGTTCATCCTACGAGCAGTACTTC. This sequence encodes CASSYGSSSYEQYF.

The rearrangement links TRBV5-4 to TRBJ2-1, with 12 bases fitting TRBD2. The V gene end was trimmed by 4 bases and the J gene end by 7 bases; junction bases not matched to a gene: 9. CDR1 and CDR2 from the germline V gene are SGHNT and YYREEE (reference sequence). The CDR3 is 16 amino acids. The CDR3 here is CASSERTSGKWNEQFF. CDR3 bases: TGTGCCAGCAGCGAAAGGACTAGCGGGAAGTGGAATGAGCAGTTCTTC.

The chain uses TRBV25-1 and TRBJ2-5; D may be TRBD1 (6 bases). In germline, CDR1 is MGHDK, CDR2 SYGVNS. The ends were cut back, 0 bases at V and 0 bases at J, with 8 bases in the middle. The CDR3 spans 15 residues. CDR3 DNA sequence: TGTGCCAGCAGTGAATACGGGACATACCAAGAGACCCAGTACTTC. Amino acids: CASSEYGTYQETQYF. Using reference TRBV25-1 and TRBJ2-5 for the parts outside the CDR3, the full variable domain is EADIYQTPRYLVIGTGKKITLECSQTMGHDKMYWYQQDPGMELHLIHYSYGVNSTEKGDLSSESTVSRIRTEHFPLTLESARPSHTSQYLCASSEYGTYQETQYFGPGTRLLVL.

The rearrangement uses TRBV9 and TRBJ2-7; TRBD1 agrees at 8 bases. Per germline, CDR1 SGDLS and CDR2 YYNGEE. The CDR3 runs to 14 residues. Trimming removed 3 bases from V and 4 bases from J; junction bases left unmatched: 6. The CDR3 reads CASSARQGWYEQYF. CDR3 in DNA: TGTGCCAGCAGCGCCCGACAGGGGTGGTACGAGCAGTACTTC.

In this sample, this clone turned up a few times. The V call is TRBV10-3, the J call TRBJ2-7, with TRBD2 identical over 14 bases. V shed 0 bases and J 6 bases; nucleotides not matched to a gene: 1. The germline CDR1 and CDR2 sequences are ENHRY and SYGVKD. The CDR3 runs to 15 residues. The CDR3 region is CAISESTSGRAEQYF. The CDR3 nucleotides are TGTGCCATCAGTGAGTCGACTAGCGGGAGGGCCGAGCAGTACTTC.

The chain combines TRBV7-9 with TRBJ2-5, with TRBD1 matching over 10 bases. Per the germline V gene, CDR1 is SEHNR and CDR2 is FQNEAQ (reference sequence). This CDR3 is 14 amino acids long. V lost 8 bases and J lost 4; bases outside the gene matches: 7. The DNA for the CDR3 is TGTGCCAGCGGCCTACGGACAGGGGGAGAGACCCAGTACTTC. It specifies CASGLRTGGETQYF.

About this clone itself: One junction end disagrees with the germline gene, perhaps due to a read error. The gene calls are TRBV11-2 and TRBJ2-7; 13 nucleotides align to TRBD2. The CDR3 extends over 19 amino acids. Per germline, CDR1 SGHAT and CDR2 FQNNGV. CDR3 loop: CASSLGALRLAGGPYKQYF. In DNA, the CDR3 is TGTGCCAGCAGCTTAGGGGCCTTGCGACTAGCGGGAGGTCCCTACAAGCAGTACTTC.

This clone has more than one count but fewer than ten. The J gene is TRBJ2-7, the V gene TRBV9; TRBD2 agrees at 14 bases. The V and J ends lost 3 bases and 7 bases, in that order; junction bases with no gene match: 9. The CDR3 loop spans 16 amino acids. CDR1 and CDR2 from the germline V gene are SGDLS and YYNGEE. CDR3 region: CASSGRGTSGSTEQYF. The DNA for the CDR3 is TGTGCCAGCAGCGGAAGAGGGACTAGCGGGAGTACGGAGCAGTACTTC.

This rearrangement joins TRBV11-2 to TRBJ2-5; D unresolved. TRBJ2-7 matches the DNA end more closely, so the J call is doubtful. The CDR3 is 13 residues long. Germline loops: CDR1 SGHAT, CDR2 FQNNGV. DNA of the CDR3: TGTGCCAGCAGCCAACGCCTTTTTTACGAGCAGTACTTC. Amino acid sequence: CASSQRLFYEQYF.